What follows are 30 T cell receptor beta chains derived from one specimen sequenced in a study of cytomegalovirus exposure and HLA in healthy donors. Researchers ran the PCR with 60 Vbeta and 13 Jbeta primers. This table comes from immunoSEQ multiplex PCR, and its TCRdb copy is limited to in-frame clones, with some not included. The sample shows 150,000 to 200,000 clones, 85% to 90% of them seen only once. Sequenced sample: PBMCs. The receptors were sampled from a woman aged 18-35 years in good health and CMV-seronegative.

V usage is TRBV6-1 and J usage is TRBJ1-2; D may be TRBD1 (6 bases). Germline V gene sequence: CDR1 MNHNS, CDR2 SASEGT. The CDR3 length is 15 residues. Trimming removed 5 bases at V and 5 bases at J, with 18 bases between. The DNA for the CDR3 is TGTGCCAGCAGTCTGACCCGGGACACCCGTTATGGCTACACCTTC. Translation gives CASSLTRDTRYGYTF.

The chain combines TRBV11-1 with TRBJ2-7; 9 nucleotides agree with TRBD1. Trimming took 3 bases from V and 5 from J; bases not matched to a gene: 5. The CDR3 is 14 residues long. Germline CDR1 SGHAT, CDR2 FQDESV (reference sequence). The CDR3 DNA reads TGTGCCAGCAGCTTGTCGGGACAGGGTGACGAGCAGTACTTC. Translated, it gives CASSLSGQGDEQYF.

The V and J genes are TRBV6-5 and TRBJ2-7; TRBD2 matches 14 bases. The trim removed 6 bases at V and 2 bases at J, leaving 3 bases unmatched. This CDR3 has 15 residues. Germline V lookup: CDR1 MNHEY, CDR2 SVGAGI. The CDR3 bases are TGTGCCAGCAGGTCGGGACTAGCGGGAGCCTACGAGCAGTACTTC. It yields the protein CASRSGLAGAYEQYF.

The genes are TRBV21-1 and TRBJ1-6. TRBV21-1 is described as a pseudogene. The CDR3 is 13 residues long. The DNA for the CDR3 is TGTGCCAGCAGCCAGGGAGGGAGTTCACCCCTCCACTTT. Translating gives CASSQGGSSPLHF.

The chain employs TRBV27 and TRBJ2-7; 8 nucleotides match TRBD2. The CDR3 length is 13 residues. After removal of 6 bases from V and 3 bases from J, the junction contained 4 bases not matched to a gene. CDR1 and CDR2 (germline): MNHEY, SMNVEV (reference sequence). This chain's CDR3 is CASSPGGDYEQYF. As DNA, the CDR3 is TGTGCCAGCAGCCCGGGGGGGGACTACGAGCAGTACTTC.

In regard to this clone: The same CDR3 arises from other DNA sequences in this sample as well. The chain couples TRBV7-9 to TRBJ2-7, with no clear D. The germline CDR1 and CDR2 sequences are SEHNR and FQNEAQ (reference sequence). The germline V and J ends were trimmed by 5 bases and 0 bases, with 5 bases remaining between them. This CDR3 comprises 12 residues. The DNA for the CDR3 is TGTGCCAGCAGCCCAGGCTCCTACGAGCAGTACTTC. Translating it yields CASSPGSYEQYF.

V usage is TRBV6-1 and J usage is TRBJ2-7; D remains ambiguous. V lost 1 base, J lost 1 base, and 11 bases lay in between. The CDR3 has 15 amino acids. Germline loops: CDR1 MNHNS, CDR2 SASEGT. The CDR3 bases are TGTGCCAGCAGTGAAGGTGAACCTAGATCCTACGAGCAGTACTTC. Protein product: CASSEGEPRSYEQYF.

The rearrangement links TRBV28 to TRBJ2-2, with a possible D match to TRBD2 (6 bases). Germline V CDR1 and CDR2: MDHEN, SYDVKM. CDR3 length equals 15 residues. V lost 1 base to trimming and J lost 5 bases, with 11 bases between them. In DNA, the CDR3 is TGTGCCAGCAGTTTATTAGGGGACTCGACCGGGGAGCTGTTTTTT. Translating gives CASSLLGDSTGELFF.

J is TRBJ1-2 and V is TRBV18; tentative D call: TRBD1 (6 bases). Per the germline V gene, CDR1 is KGHSH and CDR2 is LQKENI. The CDR3 has 15 amino acids. Trimming left V 9 bases short and J 0 bases short, with 17 bases between. CDR3 in amino acids: CASFTDRRSNYGYTF. The DNA for the CDR3 is TGTGCCAGTTTCACCGACAGGCGCTCTAACTATGGCTACACCTTC.

This chain joins TRBV25-1 and TRBJ1-3, with TRBD1 identical over 8 bases. The CDR3 extends over 14 amino acids. CDR1 MGHDK and CDR2 SYGVNS come from the germline V gene. After removal of 5 bases from V and 4 bases from J, the junction contained 4 bases not matched to a gene. Here the CDR3 DNA reads TGTGCCAGCAGTAACCGGGACAGGGGAAACACCATATATTTT. Its translation: CASSNRDRGNTIYF.

In this sample, this clone turned up once. The genes are TRBV28 and TRBJ1-5; 8 nucleotides agree with TRBD1. Germline V CDR1 and CDR2: MDHEN, SYDVKM. CDR3 length: 17 residues. Trimming at V came to 6 bases and at J to 0 bases, leaving 10 bases not matched to a gene. The CDR3 reads CASRNQGTGYSNQPQHF. DNA for the CDR3: TGTGCCAGCAGAAATCAAGGGACAGGTTATAGCAATCAGCCCCAGCATTTT.

The CDR3 DNA reads TGTGCCAGCAGCGTCCGCCCCGGGGGACAGGGCTACACCGGGGAGCTGTTTTTT. Its protein is CASSVRPGGQGYTGELFF. V and J are TRBV9 and TRBJ2-2; 9 nucleotides agree with TRBD1. The CDR3 is made up of 18 amino acids. The trim removed 2 bases at V and 3 bases at J, leaving 11 bases unmatched. Germline-derived CDR1 and CDR2 are SGDLS and YYNGEE.

V usage is TRBV9 and J usage is TRBJ2-3; 7 bases match TRBD1. Germline V gives CDR1 SGDLS, CDR2 YYNGEE. The V segment lost 1 base and the J segment 2 bases; nucleotides outside the gene matches: 4. The CDR3 extends over 15 amino acids. CDR3 region: CASSVKGGNTDTQYF. CDR3 bases: TGTGCCAGCAGCGTAAAAGGGGGCAACACAGATACGCAGTATTTT.

This clone showed up just a few times. The gene calls are TRBV7-3 and TRBJ2-2, with 7 bases identical to TRBD1. CDR1 is SGHTA and CDR2 is FQGTGA in the germline V gene. The trim removed 3 bases at V and 4 bases at J, leaving 8 bases unmatched. This CDR3 has 16 residues. The CDR3: CASSLETGPVTGELFF. CDR3 bases: TGTGCCAGCAGCTTGGAGACAGGGCCCGTCACCGGGGAGCTGTTTTTT.

The genes are TRBV6-5 and TRBJ1-2; D not resolved. This CDR3 has 12 amino acids. From germline, CDR1 is MNHEY and CDR2 SVGAGI. The V end lost 5 bases, the J end lost 3 bases, and 7 bases lay between the germline ends. In DNA form, the CDR3 reads TGTGCCAGCAGTGGAGGGCACTATGGCTACACCTTC. As protein: CASSGGHYGYTF.

The gene calls are TRBV5-1 and TRBJ1-1, with D hard to call. Germline V lookup: CDR1 SGHRS, CDR2 YFSETQ. Trimming left V 2 bases short and J 4 bases short, with 12 bases between. The CDR3 is made up of 14 amino acids. In DNA, the CDR3 is TGCGCCAGCAGCTTAAGGCGGGCGGGCACTGAAGCTTTCTTT. It encodes CASSLRRAGTEAFF.

The chain links TRBV6-5 to TRBJ1-5; 9 nucleotides line up with TRBD1. Trimming cost V 6 bases and J 6 bases; bases outside gene matches: 6. The CDR3 consists of 14 residues. Germline V gene sequence: CDR1 MNHEY, CDR2 SVGAGI. The CDR3 sequence is CASRTGGRGQPQHF. Here the CDR3 DNA reads TGTGCCAGCAGGACAGGGGGAAGAGGTCAGCCCCAGCATTTT.

The chain links TRBV28 to TRBJ1-2, with D perhaps TRBD1 (6 bases). The CDR3 covers 17 residues. CDR1 and CDR2 (germline): MDHEN, SYDVKM. The V gene lost 2 bases and the J gene lost 8 bases, with 24 bases spanning the gap. The CDR3 is CASSLKWLGQKTDGYTF. In DNA, the CDR3 is TGTGCCAGCAGTTTAAAGTGGTTGGGACAAAAGACAGACGGCTACACCTTC.

This sequence joins TRBV4-2 and TRBJ2-2; TRBD2 matches 12 bases. The junction had 4 bases not matched to a gene; V was cut back by 4 bases and J by 7 bases. CDR3 length: 15 residues. Germline assignment: CDR1 LGHNA and CDR2 YNFKEQ. The CDR3 reads CASSPLAGGLGELFF. The CDR3 bases are TGTGCCAGCAGCCCGCTAGCGGGGGGGCTCGGGGAGCTGTTTTTT.

The J gene is TRBJ1-5, the V gene TRBV2; TRBD1 agrees at 8 bases. The CDR3 spans 15 residues. Unmatched junction bases numbered 5, after V lost 1 base and J lost 6 bases. Germline CDR1 reads SNHLY; CDR2 reads FYNNEI. CDR3 DNA: TGTGCCAGCAGTGAAGGGGCAGGGGGCTTTCAGCCCCAGCATTTT. Residues: CASSEGAGGFQPQHF.

The rearrangement joins TRBV6-5 to TRBJ2-6; D remains ambiguous. In germline, CDR1 is MNHEY, CDR2 SVGAGI. The CDR3 sequence is 15 residues long. The V and J ends lost 6 bases and 0 bases respectively, with 9 bases between them. The CDR3 loop reads CASSPPGSGANVLTF. For the CDR3, the DNA is TGTGCCAGCAGCCCGCCCGGCTCTGGGGCCAACGTCCTGACTTTC.

The chain recombines TRBV29-1 with TRBJ2-6; 7 nucleotides line up with TRBD1. Germline V gene lookup returns CDR1 SQVTM and CDR2 ANQGSEA. The CDR3 length is 16 residues. V lost 6 bases, J lost 0 bases, and 8 bases stayed unmatched. The CDR3 DNA is TGCAGCGTCTCCGGGACAGTAAACTCTGGGGCCAACGTCCTGACTTTC. It codes for CSVSGTVNSGANVLTF.

This sequence joins TRBV7-3 and TRBJ2-1; TRBD2 agrees at 7 bases. Germline V gene sequence: CDR1 SGHTA, CDR2 FQGTGA. J was trimmed by 0 bases and V by 1 base; bases with no gene match: 0. CDR3 length: 15 amino acids. The CDR3 region is CASSLSGSSYNEQFF. CDR3 DNA: TGTGCCAGCAGCTTAAGCGGGAGCTCCTACAATGAGCAGTTCTTC.

The chain uses TRBV6-1 and TRBJ2-3; 9 nucleotides match TRBD1. The CDR3 has 15 amino acids. Germline V gene data show CDR1 as MNHNS and CDR2 as SASEGT. V lost 4 bases and J lost 2; bases outside the gene matches: 4. CDR3 region: CASSGQGGDTDTQYF. CDR3 DNA: TGTGCCAGCAGTGGACAGGGGGGGGACACAGATACGCAGTATTTT.

The V and J genes are TRBV9 and TRBJ2-3, with a tentative D call TRBD1 (6 bases). Germline assignment: CDR1 SGDLS and CDR2 YYNGEE. The CDR3 is 14 residues long. Trimming took off 2 bases at V and 5 bases at J, with 12 bases between the two ends. As DNA, the CDR3 is TGTGCCAGCAGCGTTGGACAGAGCGGAGATACGCAGTATTTT. Translation gives CASSVGQSGDTQYF.

The chain joins TRBV19 to TRBJ1-3; perhaps TRBD1 as D (6 bases). Germline V gives CDR1 LNHDA, CDR2 SQIVND (reference sequence). The CDR3 covers 15 residues. V dropped 4 bases and J dropped 0 bases, with 10 bases sitting between them. Here the CDR3 DNA reads TGTGCCAGTAGTACAGGACAGTTCTCTGGAAACACCATATATTTT. Translating it yields CASSTGQFSGNTIYF.

The rearrangement uses TRBV15 and TRBJ2-1; D is unresolved. V gave up 0 bases and J gave up 0 bases, with 9 bases separating them. The CDR3 spans 16 residues. In germline, CDR1 is LNHNV, CDR2 YYDKDF (reference sequence). CDR3 in amino acids: CATSRDGDLSYNEQFF. The DNA for the CDR3 is TGTGCCACCAGCAGAGACGGAGACCTCTCCTACAATGAGCAGTTCTTC.

The chain recombines TRBV19 with TRBJ2-2; D gene ambiguous. Between the trimmed V and J ends, which lost 3 bases and 4 bases, there was a span of 6 bases. The CDR3 runs 13 residues. CDR1 LNHDA and CDR2 SQIVND come from the germline V gene (reference sequence). The CDR3 sequence: CASSITITGELFF. The DNA for the CDR3 is TGTGCCAGTAGTATTACTATCACCGGGGAGCTGTTTTTT.

The chain has TRBV12-5 and TRBJ2-3; 10 nucleotides match TRBD2. The CDR3 is made up of 18 amino acids. Germline assignment: CDR1 LGHNT and CDR2 FRNRAP. Trimming at V came to 0 bases and at J to 2 bases, leaving 8 bases not matched to a gene. The CDR3 DNA reads TGTGCTAGTGGTTTGGTAAGGGTAGCGGGGGGATTCACAGATACGCAGTATTTT. Translating gives CASGLVRVAGGFTDTQYF.

This sequence joins TRBV6-4 and TRBJ1-1, with TRBD1 matching over 7 bases. This CDR3 spans 13 amino acids. The germline gives CDR1 MRHNA, CDR2 SNTAGT. The V segment lost 5 bases and the J segment 3 bases; nucleotides outside the gene matches: 3. The CDR3 sequence: CASSFQGDTEAFF. In nucleotides, the CDR3 is TGTGCCAGCAGTTTTCAGGGGGACACTGAAGCTTTCTTT.